Below are 7 T cell receptor beta chains sequenced from a single sample in a study of T cell changes during pregnancy in multiple sclerosis. Generated by immunoSEQ multiplex PCR, the TCRdb table keeps only in-frame clones and is missing some. The table lists around 60,000 clones, 93% of them singletons, with around 1.7% in the top ten. Sequenced here: peripheral blood, sampled after pregnancy. The receptors here all came from a female donor with multiple sclerosis, enrolled in a pregnancy study.

This clone was counted a few times. In DNA, the CDR3 is TGTGCCAGCAGCTGGAGGCAGCACTACTCTGGGGCCAACGTCCTGACTTTC. This encodes CASSWRQHYSGANVLTF. The V gene is TRBV13, the J gene TRBJ2-6, with D perhaps matching TRBD2 (5 bases). Germline V gene sequence: CDR1 PRHDT, CDR2 FYEKMQ (reference sequence). Trimming removed 4 bases from V and 0 bases from J, with 13 bases in between. CDR3 length: 17 amino acids. Full variable domain (outside the CDR3, taken from reference TRBV13 and TRBJ2-6): AAGVIQSPRHLIKEKRETATLKCYPIPRHDTVYWYQQGPGQDPQFLISFYEKMQSDKGSIPDRFSAQQFSDYHSELNMSSLELGDSALYFCASSWRQHYSGANVLTFGAGSRLTVL.

The rearrangement links TRBV9 to TRBJ2-7; 7 positions agree with TRBD1. From germline, CDR1 is SGDLS and CDR2 YYNGEE. The CDR3 spans 14 residues. V shed 3 bases and J 3 bases; nucleotides not matched to a gene: 6. The CDR3 protein is CASSAGQNYYEQYF. The CDR3 DNA reads TGTGCCAGCAGCGCGGGACAGAATTACTACGAGCAGTACTTC. Complete variable domain (other parts from reference TRBV9 and TRBJ2-7): DSGVTQTPKHLITATGQRVTLRCSPRSGDLSVYWYQQSLDQGLQFLIQYYNGEERAKGNILERFSAQQFPDLHSELNLSSLELGDSALYFCASSAGQNYYEQYFGPGTRLTVT.

The chain joins TRBV7-9 to TRBJ2-1; the D gene is possibly TRBD2 (6 bases). V lost 5 bases, J lost 9 bases, and 20 bases lay in between. Germline assignment: CDR1 SEHNR and CDR2 FQNEAQ (reference sequence). The CDR3 is made up of 15 amino acids. CDR3 sequence: CASSAALAREGEQFF. The CDR3 DNA reads as TGTGCCAGCAGCGCCGCACTAGCCCGAGAAGGTGAGCAGTTCTTC.

V usage is TRBV19 and J usage is TRBJ2-1, with 8 bases lining up with TRBD1. This CDR3 has 16 residues. Per the germline V gene, CDR1 is LNHDA and CDR2 is SQIVND (reference sequence). Trimming removed 5 bases from V and 7 bases from J; junction bases left unmatched: 13. The CDR3: CASSEPTGASLNEQFF. The CDR3 DNA reads as TGTGCCAGTAGTGAGCCGACAGGGGCGAGTCTAAATGAGCAGTTCTTC.

The chain combines TRBV6-1 with TRBJ1-1; the match to TRBD1 covers 11 bases. Trimming took 6 bases from V and 5 from J; bases not matched to a gene: 8. Looked up from germline, CDR1 is MNHNS and CDR2 is SASEGT. The CDR3 loop spans 15 amino acids. CDR3 protein: CASSAWGQGGTEAFF. The CDR3 DNA follows: TGTGCCAGCAGCGCCTGGGGACAGGGGGGAACTGAAGCTTTCTTT.

The CDR3: CASSDVDGTGDKQDQPQHF. CDR3 in DNA: TGTGCCAGCAGTGACGTCGATGGGACAGGGGACAAACAAGATCAGCCCCAGCATTTT. V and J are TRBV6-4 and TRBJ1-5; 10 bases are shared with TRBD1. The CDR3 extends over 19 amino acids. Looked up from germline, CDR1 is MRHNA and CDR2 is SNTAGT. The V gene end was trimmed by 2 bases and the J gene end by 5 bases; junction bases not matched to a gene: 15.

The chain links TRBV12-5 to TRBJ1-1; no reliable D call. The CDR3 sequence is 13 residues long. The ends were cut back, 2 bases at V and 0 bases at J, with 4 bases in the middle. Per the germline V gene, CDR1 is LGHNT and CDR2 is FRNRAP. This chain's CDR3 is CASGLILNTEAFF. CDR3 sequence (DNA): TGTGCTAGTGGTTTGATATTGAACACTGAAGCTTTCTTT.